Shown below are 25 T cell receptor beta chains from a single sample sequenced in a study of beta chain features in type 1 diabetes (dated by TCRdb to 2016 to 2018). Overall study outcomes, separate from this receptor: In all four CD4+ subsets, TCRB CDR3 length was moderately but significantly shorter in type 1 diabetes patients.

These TCRs are of unknown antigen specificity. The library was generated by the immunoSEQ multiplex PCR assay. The High Capacity cDNA Reverse Transcription Kit was used to reverse transcribe all of the isolated RNA, meaning that expressed TCRB transcripts were what got sequenced. The clones in this table, taken by TCRdb from immuneACCESS, are in-frame only. Not every clone is retained; where verified, under half of the shortfall comes from an unresolved V gene, and the cause of the rest is unknown. The sample records 150,000 to 190,000 clones, about 9.3% of which are singletons. 0.4% to 0.55% of the sample comes from the top ten. Sample: central memory CD4+ T cells from blood. The receptors derive from a man aged 25-40 years with type 1 diabetes.

V is TRBV5-1 and J is TRBJ2-5; D remains ambiguous. The CDR3 has 14 residues. V was clipped by 0 bases and J by 2 bases, with 8 bases between them. Germline CDR1 reads SGHRS; CDR2 reads YFSETQ. Here the CDR3 reads CASSLVAVQETQYF. CDR3 coding DNA: TGCGCCAGCAGCTTGGTTGCGGTTCAAGAGACCCAGTACTTC.

This clone occurred a few times. The genes are TRBV5-1 and TRBJ2-5, with D perhaps TRBD2 (5 bases). CDR3 length equals 15 residues. The germline gives CDR1 SGHRS, CDR2 YFSETQ. V lost 0 bases and J 1 base, leaving 10 bases between the germline ends. DNA of the CDR3: TGCGCCAGCAGCTTGGGAGCTAGCCCCCAAGAGACCCAGTACTTC. This codes for CASSLGASPQETQYF.

This clone was counted only a few times. This chain uses TRBV19 with TRBJ1-1, with TRBD1 as a possible D gene (6 bases). V lost 8 bases to trimming and J lost 4 bases, with 11 bases between them. Germline V gene data show CDR1 as LNHDA and CDR2 as SQIVND (reference sequence). CDR3 length: 12 residues. The CDR3: CASLRGSTEAFF. The CDR3 DNA reads TGTGCCAGTCTCAGGGGTAGCACTGAAGCTTTCTTT.

This clone was picked up a small number of times. CDR3 in amino acids: CAAHGTTNTGELFF. CDR3 in DNA: TGTGCCGCACATGGGACAACGAACACCGGGGAGCTGTTTTTT. The V gene is TRBV18, the J gene TRBJ2-2; TRBD1 might be the D (6 bases). V was cut by 11 bases and J by 0 bases, with 13 bases left in between. The CDR3 is made up of 14 amino acids. Germline CDR1 and CDR2: KGHSH and LQKENI.

The rearrangement links TRBV28 to TRBJ2-2; 11 bases are a match to TRBD2. The CDR3 contains 16 residues. The V gene's germline CDR1 is MDHEN and CDR2 SYDVKM. The junction had 4 bases not matched to a gene; V was cut back by 6 bases and J by 1 base. CDR3 residues: CASSWLAGGNTGELFF. The CDR3 DNA sequence: TGTGCCAGCAGCTGGCTAGCGGGAGGGAACACCGGGGAGCTGTTTTTT. The full variable domain, with the rest looked up from reference TRBV28 and TRBJ2-2, is DVKVTQSSRYLVKRTGEKVFLECVQDMDHENMFWYRQDPGLGLRLIYFSYDVKMKEKGDIPEGYSVSREKKERFSLILESASTNQTSMYLCASSWLAGGNTGELFFGEGSRLTVL.

V gene TRBV18 combines with J gene TRBJ2-7, with 8 bases that match TRBD2. This CDR3 contains 15 residues. V gave up 3 bases and J gave up 2 bases; unmatched junction bases: 6. Germline V CDR1 and CDR2: KGHSH, LQKENI. Written as DNA, the CDR3 is TGTGCCAGCTCACCCGGGAGGGTTGTGACCTACGAGCAGTACTTC. Its protein is CASSPGRVVTYEQYF.

This rearrangement joins TRBV7-8 to TRBJ1-2; perhaps TRBD1 as D (6 bases). V was pared by 3 bases and J by 4 bases, with 9 bases between. CDR1 and CDR2 from the germline V gene are SGHVS and FQNEAQ. The CDR3 length is 13 residues. CDR3 DNA: TGTGCCAGCAGCTTCCTGGACAGCTATGGCTACACCTTC. Translating it yields CASSFLDSYGYTF.

The chain recombines TRBV4-2 with TRBJ2-2; perhaps TRBD2 as D (7 bases). The V end lost 4 bases, the J end lost 5 bases, and 17 bases lay between the germline ends. The CDR3 has 16 residues. Per germline, CDR1 LGHNA and CDR2 YNFKEQ. The CDR3 here is CASSPRRGGGTGELFF. In nucleotides, the CDR3 is TGTGCCAGCAGCCCTAGGCGAGGGGGAGGGACCGGGGAGCTGTTTTTT.

The V call is TRBV9, the J call TRBJ1-2, with D possibly being TRBD1 (6 bases). The germline CDR1 and CDR2 sequences are SGDLS and YYNGEE. Trimming shortened V by 0 bases and J by 0 bases, and 12 bases separated the two germline ends. The CDR3 has 16 amino acids. CDR3 in DNA: TGTGCCAGCAGCGTAGGTGGGACACAAGCTAACTATGGCTACACCTTC. Its translation is CASSVGGTQANYGYTF.

The chain employs TRBV6-1 and TRBJ1-2; 7 bases agree with TRBD1. V lost 8 bases and J lost 3; bases outside the gene matches: 6. CDR1 MNHNS and CDR2 SASEGT come from the germline V gene. This CDR3 contains 13 residues. This CDR3 is CASGWTGDYGYTF. CDR3 nucleotide sequence: TGTGCCAGCGGATGGACAGGAGACTATGGCTACACCTTC.

The V and J genes are TRBV2 and TRBJ1-5; D is perhaps TRBD1 (6 bases). The germline CDR1 and CDR2 sequences are SNHLY and FYNNEI. The V end was cut by 5 bases, the J end by 5 bases, with 13 bases between. This CDR3 contains 14 residues. The CDR3 nucleotides are TGTGCCAGCAGTCCGGACAGTCGCTATCAGCCCCAGCATTTT. Its protein is CASSPDSRYQPQHF.

This clone was detected a few times. This chain uses TRBV7-2 with TRBJ2-5; the match to TRBD2 covers 11 bases. The CDR3 is made up of 15 amino acids. Trimming took 5 bases from V and 2 from J; bases not matched to a gene: 4. Germline V gene sequence: CDR1 SGHTA, CDR2 FQGNSA. The CDR3 sequence is CASSVRTSGQETQYF. The CDR3 nucleotides read TGTGCCAGCAGCGTACGGACTAGCGGGCAAGAGACCCAGTACTTC.

A few counts support this clone. This chain uses TRBV5-1 with TRBJ1-4; D possibly corresponds to TRBD1 (5 bases). V lost 5 bases and J 3 bases, leaving 14 bases between the germline ends. Germline CDR1 is SGHRS and CDR2 is YFSETQ. The CDR3 spans 15 residues. The CDR3 sequence is CASRSTGFPNEKLFF. Written as DNA, the CDR3 is TGCGCCAGCAGGTCCACAGGCTTTCCTAATGAAAAACTGTTTTTT.

The chain couples TRBV2 to TRBJ2-5; no clear D gene. V lost 6 bases, J lost 2 bases, and 7 bases lay in between. The CDR3 has 12 amino acids. Germline CDR1 SNHLY, CDR2 FYNNEI. CDR3 nucleotides: TGTGCCAGCAGGGCAGATCAAGAGACCCAGTACTTC. Amino acids: CASRADQETQYF.

This clone was recorded a few times. This chain joins TRBV12-5 and TRBJ2-5; D is unresolved. Germline CDR1 and CDR2: LGHNT and FRNRAP. Trimming stripped 0 bases from V and 5 bases from J, with 19 bases between. The CDR3 length is 17 residues. CDR3 nucleotide sequence: TGTGCTAGTGGTTTGGTAAAGGATGGGCGTTCACCGGAGACCCAGTACTTC. It is translated as CASGLVKDGRSPETQYF.

This clone has more than one count but fewer than ten. This chain connects TRBV5-8 to TRBJ1-2; 9 bases align to TRBD1. Germline lookup yields CDR1 SGHTS and CDR2 YDEGEE. The CDR3 is made up of 14 amino acids. Trimming took 2 bases from V and 5 from J; bases not matched to a gene: 4. The CDR3 DNA is TGTGCCAGCAGCTTTGGGGACAGGGTTTATGGCTACACCTTC. The encoded protein is CASSFGDRVYGYTF.

The V gene is TRBV6-5, the J gene TRBJ2-7, with TRBD1 matching 9 bases. CDR1 is MNHEY, CDR2 SVGAGI, per germline. Unmatched junction bases numbered 9, after V lost 2 bases and J lost 7 bases. This CDR3 comprises 15 residues. The CDR3 sequence: CASSYDGTGLREQYF. In DNA form, the CDR3 reads TGTGCCAGCAGTTACGACGGGACAGGGTTGAGGGAGCAGTACTTC.

This clone has more than one count but fewer than ten. This chain uses TRBV2 with TRBJ1-2, with D perhaps TRBD1 (6 bases). With 4 bases removed from V and 7 bases from J, the gap between germline ends came to 10 bases. CDR1 is SNHLY and CDR2 is FYNNEI in the germline V gene. CDR3 length: 12 amino acids. In nucleotides, the CDR3 is TGTGCCAGCAGTGCAGGGGAAAGTGGCTACACCTTC. Protein product: CASSAGESGYTF. The complete variable domain, with remaining parts taken from reference TRBV2 and TRBJ1-2, reads EPEVTQTPSHQVTQMGQEVILRCVPISNHLYFYWYRQILGQKVEFLVSFYNNEISEKSEIFDDQFSVERPDGSNFTLKIRSTKLEDSAMYFCASSAGESGYTFGSGTRLTVV.

The chain employs TRBV5-4 and TRBJ2-7, with 10 bases that match TRBD2. The germline CDR1 and CDR2 sequences are SGHNT and YYREEE (reference sequence). The CDR3 is 14 residues long. Trimming removed 1 base from V and 5 bases from J; junction bases left unmatched: 3. The CDR3 DNA follows: TGTGCCAGCAGCTTGTCTAGCGGGAGTAACGAGCAGTACTTC. Protein: CASSLSSGSNEQYF.

The chain uses TRBV5-1 and TRBJ1-2; D is possibly TRBD1 (6 bases). Trimming shortened V by 0 bases and J by 2 bases, and 11 bases separated the two germline ends. In germline, CDR1 is SGHRS, CDR2 YFSETQ. The CDR3 sequence is 15 residues long. The CDR3 here is CASSLGTEANYGYTF. In nucleotides, the CDR3 is TGCGCCAGCAGCTTGGGGACAGAAGCGAACTATGGCTACACCTTC.

This rearrangement joins TRBV29-1 to TRBJ2-1, with TRBD2 identical over 8 bases. There are 17 residues in the CDR3. Germline values: CDR1 SQVTM, CDR2 ANQGSEA. The V gene end was trimmed by 4 bases and the J gene end by 9 bases; junction bases not matched to a gene: 20. CDR3 amino acids: CSVVPGAAAGGLGEQFF. Here the CDR3 DNA reads TGCAGCGTTGTCCCGGGGGCGGCGGCGGGAGGTTTAGGTGAGCAGTTCTTC.

This rearrangement joins TRBV5-1 to TRBJ2-2; perhaps TRBD2 as D (6 bases). The CDR3 is 17 residues long. Germline values: CDR1 SGHRS, CDR2 YFSETQ. With 2 bases removed from V and 1 base from J, the gap between germline ends came to 15 bases. CDR3 amino acids: CASSFTGTRGNTGELFF. The CDR3 DNA reads as TGCGCCAGCAGCTTTACCGGTACGCGGGGGAACACCGGGGAGCTGTTTTTT.

This clone turned up a few times. The V gene is TRBV6-5, the J gene TRBJ2-7, with 9 bases that match TRBD1. V was pared by 5 bases and J by 3 bases, with 5 bases of the junction left unmatched. Per the germline V gene, CDR1 is MNHEY and CDR2 is SVGAGI. The CDR3 length is 14 residues. CDR3 coding DNA: TGTGCCAGCAGTCCTCGACAGGGGGGCTACGAGCAGTACTTC. Its translation: CASSPRQGGYEQYF.

This clone was found a few times. The rearrangement links TRBV28 to TRBJ1-3; D gene uncertain. V was shortened by 5 bases and J by 2 bases, with 10 bases between the two germline ends. The CDR3 extends over 14 amino acids. Looked up from germline, CDR1 is MDHEN and CDR2 is SYDVKM. This CDR3 reads CASSTQAAGNTIYF. The CDR3 DNA reads TGTGCCAGCAGTACCCAGGCCGCTGGAAACACCATATATTTT.

This clone has just a few counts. This chain joins TRBV6-5 and TRBJ2-7; TRBD1 matches at 8 bases. Germline-derived CDR1 and CDR2 are MNHEY and SVGAGI. V trimming: 2 bases; J trimming: 6 bases; junction bases outside the gene matches: 6. The CDR3 covers 14 residues. CDR3 amino acids: CASSYRGQGSEQYF. CDR3 nucleotide sequence: TGTGCCAGCAGTTACAGAGGACAGGGTAGCGAGCAGTACTTC.